This T cell receptor (beta chain) is drawn from a study of blood T cell repertoires in COVID-19. Assay: immunoSEQ multiplex PCR; the TCRdb copy retains only in-frame clones and omits some. The table records some 150,000 clones, about 84% of them present only once. CDR3 size: 10 residues. Germline CDR1 is MNHEY and CDR2 is SVGAGI. V trimming: 11 bases; J trimming: 9 bases; junction bases outside the gene matches: 5. This sequence originates from an elderly woman in a cohort sampled during active or convalescent COVID-19. The specimen was peripheral blood. The J gene is TRBJ2-3, the V gene TRBV6-5; 7 bases fit TRBD1. The CDR3 spells CAAGTVTQYF. The CDR3 DNA follows: TGTGCCGCCGGGACAGTGACGCAGTATTTT.